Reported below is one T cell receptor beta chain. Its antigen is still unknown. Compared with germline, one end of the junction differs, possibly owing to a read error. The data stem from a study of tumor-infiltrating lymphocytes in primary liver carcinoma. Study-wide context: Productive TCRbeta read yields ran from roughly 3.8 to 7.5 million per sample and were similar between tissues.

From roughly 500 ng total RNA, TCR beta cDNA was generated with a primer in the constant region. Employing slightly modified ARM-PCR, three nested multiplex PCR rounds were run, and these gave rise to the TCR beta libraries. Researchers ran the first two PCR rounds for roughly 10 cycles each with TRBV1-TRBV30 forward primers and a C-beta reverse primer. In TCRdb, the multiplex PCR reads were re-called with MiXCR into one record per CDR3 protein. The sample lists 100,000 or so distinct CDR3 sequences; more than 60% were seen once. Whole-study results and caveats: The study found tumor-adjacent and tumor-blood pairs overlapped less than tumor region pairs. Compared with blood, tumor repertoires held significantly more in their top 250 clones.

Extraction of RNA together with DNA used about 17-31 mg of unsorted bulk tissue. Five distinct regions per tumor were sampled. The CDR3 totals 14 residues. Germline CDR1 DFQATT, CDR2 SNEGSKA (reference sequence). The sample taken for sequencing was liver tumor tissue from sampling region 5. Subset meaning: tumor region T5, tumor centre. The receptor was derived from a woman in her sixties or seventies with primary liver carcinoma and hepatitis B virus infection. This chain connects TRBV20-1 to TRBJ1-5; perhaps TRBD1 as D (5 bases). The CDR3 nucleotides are TGCAATGCTAGTCGGACACAAACCAATCAGCCCCAGCATTTT. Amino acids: CNASRTQTNQPQHF.